A single sample is the source of the 20 T cell receptor beta chains below, sequenced in a study of T cell changes during pregnancy in multiple sclerosis (dated by TCRdb to about 2019). Library generation was performed with the immunoSEQ multiplex PCR assay. Sourced from immuneACCESS, this table was stored by TCRdb with only in-frame sequences that have V and J called. A share of the clones is absent; for the studies checked, an unresolved V gene accounts for under half, and the remainder has no known explanation. The table for this sample lists some 41,000 clones; 80% to 90% of them were counted only once. Together, the top ten hold 1.2% of the sample. Sequencing used CD4+ T cells from peripheral blood mononuclear cells, obtained after pregnancy. These TCRs come from a female donor with multiple sclerosis, enrolled in a pregnancy study.

The chain has TRBV5-1 and TRBJ1-1, with TRBD1 matching over 9 bases. With V trimmed by 2 bases and J by 5 bases, 4 bases remained unmatched. From germline, CDR1 is SGHRS and CDR2 YFSETQ. CDR3 length: 14 amino acids. CDR3 DNA: TGCGCCAGCAGCTTACAGGGGGCAGGAACTGAAGCTTTCTTT. This translates into CASSLQGAGTEAFF. The entire variable domain, with the rest obtained from reference TRBV5-1 and TRBJ1-1, is as follows: KAGVTQTPRYLIKTRGQQVTLSCSPISGHRSVSWYQQTPGQGLQFLFEYFSETQRNKGNFPGRFSGRQFSNSRSEMNVSTLELGDSALYLCASSLQGAGTEAFFGQGTRLTVV.

The chain couples TRBV28 to TRBJ2-3, with TRBD2 matching over 7 bases. Germline V CDR1 and CDR2: MDHEN, SYDVKM. The J segment lost 3 bases and the V segment lost 5 bases, leaving 8 bases of the junction unmatched. CDR3 length: 15 residues. CDR3 DNA sequence: TGTGCCAGCAGTCCCCCGGGAGGAGGTACAGATACGCAGTATTTT. Translated, it gives CASSPPGGGTDTQYF.

CDR3 DNA sequence: TGTGCCAGCAGCGCCCTAACAGGGGTGGGAAACACCATATATTTT. Protein sequence: CASSALTGVGNTIYF. The genes are TRBV9 and TRBJ1-3; 7 bases are a match to TRBD1. This CDR3 region has 15 residues. The germline gives CDR1 SGDLS, CDR2 YYNGEE. V dropped 3 bases and J dropped 4; count of bases not matched to a gene: 7.

This rearrangement joins TRBV5-6 to TRBJ2-5; TRBD1 matches at 7 bases. Germline CDR1 and CDR2: SGHDT and YYEEEE. Trimming cost V 4 bases and J 2 bases; bases outside gene matches: 5. The CDR3 totals 14 residues. Here the CDR3 DNA reads TGTGCCAGCAGCCCGACAGGGCCTCAAGAGACCCAGTACTTC. It specifies CASSPTGPQETQYF.

The chain joins TRBV5-1 to TRBJ2-7; 14 bases agree with TRBD2. J gave up 0 bases and V 0 bases, and 2 bases lay outside the gene matches. There are 17 residues in the CDR3. Germline CDR1 is SGHRS and CDR2 is YFSETQ. The CDR3 sequence: CASSLAGTSGSSYEQYF. As DNA, the CDR3 is TGCGCCAGCAGCTTGGCTGGGACTAGCGGGAGCTCCTACGAGCAGTACTTC.

The J gene is TRBJ2-1, the V gene TRBV7-6; TRBD1 is a possible D gene (5 bases). Germline values: CDR1 SGHVS, CDR2 FNYEAQ. The CDR3 spans 17 residues. Deletions cut 7 bases from V and 0 bases from J, with 19 bases between. The CDR3 loop reads CASTMQGGPSSYNEQFF. In DNA form, the CDR3 reads TGTGCCAGCACAATGCAGGGTGGCCCATCCTCCTACAATGAGCAGTTCTTC.

The gene calls are TRBV6-6 and TRBJ1-5; D perhaps matches TRBD1 (6 bases). The germline CDR1 and CDR2 sequences are MNHNY and SVGAGI (reference sequence). This CDR3 is built from 14 residues. Trimming cost V 6 bases and J 7 bases, with 16 bases left between them. The CDR3 is CASRDTGSRQPQHF. The CDR3 bases are TGTGCCAGCAGGGATACAGGGTCGAGACAGCCCCAGCATTTT.

J is TRBJ2-1 and V is TRBV7-8, with D hard to call. Trimming stripped 0 bases from V and 0 bases from J, with 6 bases between. Germline-derived CDR1 and CDR2 are SGHVS and FQNEAQ. The CDR3 has 15 amino acids. CDR3 sequence reads: CASSLAESSYNEQFF. The CDR3 DNA is TGTGCCAGCAGCTTAGCGGAGAGCTCCTACAATGAGCAGTTCTTC.

The chain recombines TRBV7-9 with TRBJ2-7; D perhaps matches TRBD2 (5 bases). Germline CDR1 is SEHNR and CDR2 is FQNEAQ (reference sequence). V lost 5 bases, J lost 6 bases, and 17 bases lay in between. The CDR3 consists of 14 residues. CDR3 sequence (DNA): TGTGCCAGCAGCCCCGGACTCGCCCCCGGCGAGCAGTACTTC. It yields the protein CASSPGLAPGEQYF.

The genes are TRBV4-1 and TRBJ2-5, with 11 bases that match TRBD2. Germline loops: CDR1 MGHRA, CDR2 YSYEKL. The CDR3 extends over 15 amino acids. V trimming: 4 bases; J trimming: 1 base; junction bases outside the gene matches: 2. Here the CDR3 reads CASSRLAGSQETQYF. CDR3 in DNA: TGCGCCAGCAGCCGACTAGCGGGATCCCAAGAGACCCAGTACTTC.

The gene calls are TRBV7-2 and TRBJ2-5; 9 bases are shared with TRBD2. Germline V lookup: CDR1 SGHTA, CDR2 FQGNSA. The CDR3 runs to 15 residues. Trimming took 1 base from V and 7 from J; bases not matched to a gene: 7. The CDR3 sequence: CASSLVAGATSTQYF. The CDR3 region has the DNA TGTGCCAGCAGCTTAGTAGCGGGAGCAACGTCGACCCAGTACTTC.

This chain links TRBV19 with TRBJ2-1; TRBD2 agrees at 9 bases. This CDR3 is built from 17 residues. J gave up 8 bases and V 6 bases, and 17 bases lay outside the gene matches. CDR1 is LNHDA and CDR2 is SQIVND in the germline V gene (reference sequence). CDR3 in DNA: TGTGCCAGTAGCCGAATCTTGGGCGGGAGGGCCTGGTATGAGCAGTTCTTC. Translated: CASSRILGGRAWYEQFF.

V is TRBV9 and J is TRBJ1-3; 11 bases map to TRBD1. CDR1 is SGDLS, CDR2 YYNGEE, per germline. J was trimmed by 7 bases and V by 0 bases; bases with no gene match: 18. This CDR3 is built from 20 residues. The CDR3 coding sequence is TGTGCCAGCAGCGTAGCTACCCCTTTACCGGGACAGGGGGAAGTGAACACCATATATTTT. It specifies CASSVATPLPGQGEVNTIYF. The full variable domain, completed using reference TRBV9 and TRBJ1-3, is DSGVTQTPKHLITATGQRVTLRCSPRSGDLSVYWYQQSLDQGLQFLIQYYNGEERAKGNILERFSAQQFPDLHSELNLSSLELGDSALYFCASSVATPLPGQGEVNTIYFGEGSWLTVV.

V usage is TRBV6-1 and J usage is TRBJ1-4, with 8 positions matching TRBD1. Trimming at V came to 8 bases and at J to 7 bases, leaving 6 bases not matched to a gene. CDR3 length: 13 residues. Germline CDR1 is MNHNS and CDR2 is SASEGT. The CDR3 DNA reads TGTGCCAGCCGGTTTCAGGGGGCTGAAAAACTGTTTTTT. Encoded protein: CASRFQGAEKLFF.

The genes are TRBV5-4 and TRBJ1-1; D is unresolved. Trimming shortened V by 6 bases and J by 6 bases, and 9 bases separated the two germline ends. This CDR3 has 11 amino acids. Per germline, CDR1 SGHNT and CDR2 YYREEE (reference sequence). The CDR3 DNA follows: TGTGCCAGCACCTCCCGGTCTGAAGCTTTCTTT. Its translation: CASTSRSEAFF. Filled out from reference TRBV5-4 and TRBJ1-1, the complete variable domain reads ETGVTQSPTHLIKTRGQQVTLRCSSQSGHNTVSWYQQALGQGPQFIFQYYREEENGRGNFPPRFSGLQFPNYSSELNVNALELDDSALYLCASTSRSEAFFGQGTRLTVV.

This chain uses TRBV4-1 with TRBJ2-1; 10 bases are a match to TRBD2. The CDR3 is 17 amino acids. Trimming removed 0 bases from V and 6 bases from J; junction bases left unmatched: 8. Per the germline V gene, CDR1 is MGHRA and CDR2 is YSYEKL. The CDR3, as DNA: TGCGCCAGCAGCCAAGAGGTTAGCGGGAGGAGGGGCAATGAGCAGTTCTTC. Translated: CASSQEVSGRRGNEQFF.

This clone came up once. This sequence joins TRBV5-1 and TRBJ2-6; 7 bases agree with TRBD1. J lost 2 bases, V lost 9 bases, and 8 bases had no gene match. Germline CDR1 is SGHRS and CDR2 is YFSETQ. This CDR3 is 15 amino acids long. The CDR3 DNA reads TGCGCCACACGGGACAGTGGGGCTGGGGCCAACGTCCTGACTTTC. Translation gives CATRDSGAGANVLTF.

Only one count was recorded for this clone. The chain uses TRBV27 and TRBJ2-2; 7 bases are shared with TRBD2. J gave up 3 bases and V 7 bases, and 8 bases lay outside the gene matches. The CDR3 runs to 15 residues. Germline CDR1 is MNHEY and CDR2 is SMNVEV (reference sequence). The DNA of the CDR3 is TGTGCCAGCACCCGAGAAGCGGGATACACCGGGGAGCTGTTTTTT. Translation: CASTREAGYTGELFF.

This chain uses TRBV15 with TRBJ1-5, with D maybe TRBD1 (6 bases). Germline V lookup: CDR1 LNHNV, CDR2 YYDKDF (reference sequence). The CDR3 is 15 amino acids. V lost 1 base, J lost 7 bases, and 14 bases lay in between. The CDR3: CATSRVFGGGQPQHF. The CDR3 nucleotides are TGTGCCACCAGCAGAGTATTTGGGGGCGGGCAGCCCCAGCATTTT. Using reference TRBV15 and TRBJ1-5 for the parts outside the CDR3, the full variable domain is DAMVIQNPRYQVTQFGKPVTLSCSQTLNHNVMYWYQQKSSQAPKLLFHYYDKDFNNEADTPDNFQSRRPNTSFCFLDIRSPGLGDTAMYLCATSRVFGGGQPQHFGDGTRLSIL.

The chain joins TRBV5-1 to TRBJ1-2; D call uncertain. The germline CDR1 and CDR2 sequences are SGHRS and YFSETQ. The CDR3 has 14 amino acids. V was clipped by 5 bases and J by 2 bases, with 13 bases between them. Here the CDR3 reads CASRYEAGNYGYTF. The CDR3 DNA reads TGCGCCAGCAGGTATGAAGCCGGGAACTATGGCTACACCTTC.